This T cell receptor (beta chain) stems from a study of cytomegalovirus exposure and HLA in healthy donors. Turning to the study itself: Within the Caucasian-associated ancestry cluster were about 81% of the roughly 400 genotyped donors. General study results and limits: A missense DCLRE1C variant was associated with V- and J-gene trimming of TCR beta chains in a later analysis, and an independent cohort replicated the association. Looking again later, the authors saw that most CMV-associated TCR beta chains seemed HLA-restricted. Highly shared sequence variants in one cluster were likely a sequencing artifact.

The study ran its PCR with 60 Vbeta and 13 Jbeta primers. Assay used: immunoSEQ multiplex PCR; TCRdb lists only in-frame clones, some missing. The profile shows hundreds of thousands of clones, 70% to 90% of them singletons. The CDR3 contains 14 residues. Germline V CDR1 and CDR2: MNHEY, SMNVEV (reference sequence). The germline V and J ends were trimmed by 2 bases and 1 base, with 9 bases remaining between them. Regarding this clone: Its antigen remains unidentified.

J is TRBJ2-7 and V is TRBV27; tentative D call: TRBD1 (6 bases). The receptor was derived from a woman in her late teens or twenties in good health and CMV-seronegative. The sequencing input was PBMCs. The CDR3 protein is CASSLGTSSYEQYF. DNA for the CDR3: TGTGCCAGCAGTTTAGGGACATCGTCCTACGAGCAGTACTTC.